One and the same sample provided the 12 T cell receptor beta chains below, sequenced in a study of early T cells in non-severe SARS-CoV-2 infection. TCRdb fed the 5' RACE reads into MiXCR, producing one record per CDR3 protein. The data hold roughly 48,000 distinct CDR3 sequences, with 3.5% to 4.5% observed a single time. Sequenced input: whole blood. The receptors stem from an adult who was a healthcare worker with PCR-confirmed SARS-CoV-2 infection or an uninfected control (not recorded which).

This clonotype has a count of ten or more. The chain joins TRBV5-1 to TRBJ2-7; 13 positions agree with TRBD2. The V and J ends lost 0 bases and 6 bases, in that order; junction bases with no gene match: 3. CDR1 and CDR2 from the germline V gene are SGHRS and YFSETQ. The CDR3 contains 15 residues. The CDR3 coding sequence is TGCGCCAGCAGCTTGGGGACTAGCGGGAGAGGCGAGCAGTACTTC. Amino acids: CASSLGTSGRGEQYF.

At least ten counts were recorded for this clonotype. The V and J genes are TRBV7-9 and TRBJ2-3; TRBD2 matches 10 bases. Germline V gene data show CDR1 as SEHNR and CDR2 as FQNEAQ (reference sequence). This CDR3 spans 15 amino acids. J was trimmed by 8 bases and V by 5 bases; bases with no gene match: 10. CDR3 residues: CASSRLAGGQGTQYF. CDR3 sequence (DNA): TGTGCCAGCAGCCGACTAGCGGGTGGCCAAGGTACGCAGTATTTT.

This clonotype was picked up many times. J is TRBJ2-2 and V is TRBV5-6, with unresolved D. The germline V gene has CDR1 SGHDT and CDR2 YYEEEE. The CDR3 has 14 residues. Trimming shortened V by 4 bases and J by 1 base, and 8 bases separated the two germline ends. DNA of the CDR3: TGTGCCAGCAGCCGTACAGTGAACACCGGGGAGCTGTTTTTT. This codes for CASSRTVNTGELFF.

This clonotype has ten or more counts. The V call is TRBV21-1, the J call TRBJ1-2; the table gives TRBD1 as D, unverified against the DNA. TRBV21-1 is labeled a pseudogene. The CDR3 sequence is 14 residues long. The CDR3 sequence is CASSNGPGSTGYTF. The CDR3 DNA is TGTGCCAGCAGCAACGGCCCGGGTTCTACTGGCTACACCTTC.

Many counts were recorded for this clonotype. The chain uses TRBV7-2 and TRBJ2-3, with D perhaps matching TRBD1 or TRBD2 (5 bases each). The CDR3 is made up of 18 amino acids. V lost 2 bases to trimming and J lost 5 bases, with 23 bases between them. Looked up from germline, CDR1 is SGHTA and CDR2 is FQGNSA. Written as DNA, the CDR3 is TGTGCCAGCAGCTTAACACCGCTCCGGGGCCACCAGGGAGATACGCAGTATTTT. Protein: CASSLTPLRGHQGDTQYF.

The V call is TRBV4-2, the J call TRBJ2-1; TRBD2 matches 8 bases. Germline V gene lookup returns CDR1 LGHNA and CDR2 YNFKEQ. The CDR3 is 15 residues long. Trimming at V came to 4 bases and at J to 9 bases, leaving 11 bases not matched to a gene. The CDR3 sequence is CASSRNTGGLSEQFF. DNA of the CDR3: TGTGCCAGCAGCCGAAATACGGGGGGGCTCTCTGAGCAGTTCTTC.

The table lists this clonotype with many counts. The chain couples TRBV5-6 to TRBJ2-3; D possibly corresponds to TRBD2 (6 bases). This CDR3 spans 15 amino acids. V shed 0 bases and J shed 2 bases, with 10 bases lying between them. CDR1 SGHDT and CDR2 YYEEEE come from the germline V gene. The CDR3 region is CASSLVGGTTDTQYF. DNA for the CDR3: TGTGCCAGCAGCTTGGTCGGGGGAACCACAGATACGCAGTATTTT. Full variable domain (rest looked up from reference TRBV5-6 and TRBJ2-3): DAGVTQSPTHLIKTRGQQVTLRCSPKSGHDTVSWYQQALGQGPQFIFQYYEEEERQRGNFPDRFSGHQFPNYSSELNVNALLLGDSALYLCASSLVGGTTDTQYFGPGTRLTVL.

As DNA, the CDR3 is TGTGCCAGCAGTGAAGGGCAAGAGACCCAGTACTTC. Translation gives CASSEGQETQYF. The rearrangement joins TRBV2 to TRBJ2-5; D is ambiguous. Trimming took off 1 base at V and 2 bases at J, with 2 bases between the two ends. This CDR3 spans 12 amino acids. The V gene's germline CDR1 is SNHLY and CDR2 FYNNEI.

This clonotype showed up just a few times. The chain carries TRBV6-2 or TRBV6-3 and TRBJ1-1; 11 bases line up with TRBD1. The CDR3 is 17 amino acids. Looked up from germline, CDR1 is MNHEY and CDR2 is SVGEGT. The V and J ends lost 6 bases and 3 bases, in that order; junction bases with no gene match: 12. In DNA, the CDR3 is TGTGCCAGCAGACGCCAAACAGGACAGGGGGCGCACACTGAAGCTTTCTTT. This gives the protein CASRRQTGQGAHTEAFF.

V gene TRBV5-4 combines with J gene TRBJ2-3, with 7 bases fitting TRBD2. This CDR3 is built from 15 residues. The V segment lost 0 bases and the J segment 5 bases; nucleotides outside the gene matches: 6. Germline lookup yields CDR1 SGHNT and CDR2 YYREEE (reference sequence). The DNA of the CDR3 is TGTGCCAGCAGCTTGGTGGCGGGAGCTGTAGATACGCAGTATTTT. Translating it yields CASSLVAGAVDTQYF.

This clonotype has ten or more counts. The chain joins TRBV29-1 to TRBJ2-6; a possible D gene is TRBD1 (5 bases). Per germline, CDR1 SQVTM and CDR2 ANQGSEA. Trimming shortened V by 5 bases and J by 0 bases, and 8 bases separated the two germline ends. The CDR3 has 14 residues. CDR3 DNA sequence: TGCAGCGTTACAGGCAGCTCTGGGGCCAACGTCCTGACTTTC. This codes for CSVTGSSGANVLTF.

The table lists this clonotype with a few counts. CDR3 protein: CASRQSGRQYNEQFF. CDR3 sequence (DNA): TGTGCCAGCAGACAAAGCGGGAGGCAATACAATGAGCAGTTCTTC. The chain uses TRBV28 and TRBJ2-1, with 9 nucleotides matching TRBD2. Germline CDR1 MDHEN, CDR2 SYDVKM. There are 15 residues in the CDR3. Germline trimming cut 6 bases from V and 4 bases from J; bases unmatched to any gene: 7.